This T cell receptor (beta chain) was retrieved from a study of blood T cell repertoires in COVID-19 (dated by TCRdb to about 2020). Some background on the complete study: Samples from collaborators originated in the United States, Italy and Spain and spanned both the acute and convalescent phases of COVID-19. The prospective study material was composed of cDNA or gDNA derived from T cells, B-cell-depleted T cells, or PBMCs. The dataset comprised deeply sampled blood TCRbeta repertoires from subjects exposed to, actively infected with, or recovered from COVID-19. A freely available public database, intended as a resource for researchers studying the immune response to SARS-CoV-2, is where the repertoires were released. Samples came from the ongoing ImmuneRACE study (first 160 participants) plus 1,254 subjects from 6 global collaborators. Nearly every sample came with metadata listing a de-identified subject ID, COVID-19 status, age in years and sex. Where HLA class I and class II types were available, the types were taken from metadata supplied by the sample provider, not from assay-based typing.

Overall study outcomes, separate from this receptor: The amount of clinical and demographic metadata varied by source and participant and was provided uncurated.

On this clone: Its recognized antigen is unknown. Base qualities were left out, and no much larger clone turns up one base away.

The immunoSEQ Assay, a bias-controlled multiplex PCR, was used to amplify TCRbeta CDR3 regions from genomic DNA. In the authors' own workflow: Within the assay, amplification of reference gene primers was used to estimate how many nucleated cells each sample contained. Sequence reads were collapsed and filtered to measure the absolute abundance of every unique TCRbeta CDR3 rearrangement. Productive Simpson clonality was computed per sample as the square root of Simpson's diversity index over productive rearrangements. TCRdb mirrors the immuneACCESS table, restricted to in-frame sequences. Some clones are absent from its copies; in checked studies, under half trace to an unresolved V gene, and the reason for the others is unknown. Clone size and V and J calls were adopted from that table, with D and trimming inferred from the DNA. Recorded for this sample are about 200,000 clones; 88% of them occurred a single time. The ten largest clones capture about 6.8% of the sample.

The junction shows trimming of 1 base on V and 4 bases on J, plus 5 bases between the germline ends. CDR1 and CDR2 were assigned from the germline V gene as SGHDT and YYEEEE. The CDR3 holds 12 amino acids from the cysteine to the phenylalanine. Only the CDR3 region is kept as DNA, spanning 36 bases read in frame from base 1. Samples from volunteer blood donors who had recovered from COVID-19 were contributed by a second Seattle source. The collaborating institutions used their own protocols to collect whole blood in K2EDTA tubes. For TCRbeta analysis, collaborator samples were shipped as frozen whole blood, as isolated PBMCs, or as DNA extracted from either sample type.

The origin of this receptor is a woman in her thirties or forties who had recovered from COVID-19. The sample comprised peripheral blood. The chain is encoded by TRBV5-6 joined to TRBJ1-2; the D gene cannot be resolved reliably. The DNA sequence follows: TGTGCCAGCAGCTTGACAGCCTATGGCTACACCTTC. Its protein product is CASSLTAYGYTF.